Shown below are 20 T cell receptor beta chains from a single sample sequenced in a study of T cells after yellow fever vaccination. From the 5' RACE reads, TCRdb called clonotypes with MiXCR, one entry per CDR3 protein. The sample contains over 300,000 distinct CDR3 sequences, about 6.9% of which appear only once. The sequenced sample was PBMCs, obtained roughly 46 days after the first yellow fever vaccination. All receptors derive from a young man who received the YFV17D yellow fever vaccine.

This clonotype was picked up a small number of times. This chain links TRBV5-4 with TRBJ1-2; maybe TRBD1 (6 bases). Germline loops: CDR1 SGHNT, CDR2 YYREEE (reference sequence). The CDR3 totals 14 residues. V was trimmed by 0 bases and J by 5 bases, leaving 11 bases between them. For the CDR3, the DNA is TGTGCCAGCAGCTTGGGTACAGGGCCTTATGGCTACACCTTC. Translating gives CASSLGTGPYGYTF.

This clonotype was observed many times. This chain uses TRBV6-6 with TRBJ1-1; D not certain. Germline CDR1 and CDR2: MNHNY and SVGAGI (reference sequence). The CDR3 has 13 amino acids. V was clipped by 4 bases and J by 1 base, with 7 bases between them. CDR3 in DNA: TGTGCCAGCAGTTCGGCAGAGAACACTGAAGCTTTCTTT. The encoded protein is CASSSAENTEAFF.

This clonotype was observed at least ten times. The rearrangement uses TRBV5-4 and TRBJ2-1, with 7 nucleotides matching TRBD1. CDR3 length: 20 amino acids. The germline gives CDR1 SGHNT, CDR2 YYREEE (reference sequence). With 1 base clipped from V and 2 bases from J, the junction kept 18 bases outside the gene matches. The CDR3 protein is CASSLRDGYLGGSAYNEQFF. The CDR3 nucleotides are TGTGCCAGCAGCTTGCGAGATGGTTATTTAGGGGGCAGCGCCTACAATGAGCAGTTCTTC.

The chain employs TRBV18 and TRBJ2-5; maybe TRBD2 (5 bases). CDR3 length equals 14 residues. V shed 3 bases and J shed 4 bases, with 12 bases lying between them. CDR1 is KGHSH, CDR2 LQKENI, per germline. In DNA form, the CDR3 reads TGTGCCAGCTCACCGGGGTCGGGGAGAGAGACCCAGTACTTC. The encoded protein is CASSPGSGRETQYF. The complete variable domain, with remaining parts taken from reference TRBV18 and TRBJ2-5, reads NAGVMQNPRHLVRRRGQEARLRCSPMKGHSHVYWYRQLPEEGLKFMVYLQKENIIDESGMPKERFSAEFPKEGPSILRIQQVVRGDSAAYFCASSPGSGRETQYFGPGTRLLVL.

This chain uses TRBV6-2 or TRBV6-3 with TRBJ1-5, with D maybe TRBD1 (5 bases). V lost 2 bases to trimming and J lost 7 bases, with 15 bases between them. CDR1 is MNHEY and CDR2 is SVGEGT in the germline V gene. This CDR3 region has 15 residues. Here the CDR3 reads CASSYPGTAWQPQHF. CDR3 nucleotide sequence: TGTGCCAGCAGTTACCCTGGGACGGCTTGGCAGCCCCAGCATTTT.

This clonotype was found many times. This rearrangement joins TRBV6-1 to TRBJ2-5, with 11 bases identical to TRBD2. V trimming: 2 bases; J trimming: 4 bases; junction bases outside the gene matches: 3. The CDR3 has 15 residues. Per germline, CDR1 MNHNS and CDR2 SASEGT. This CDR3 is CASSELAGGPETQYF. The DNA of the CDR3 is TGTGCCAGCAGTGAATTAGCGGGGGGGCCAGAGACCCAGTACTTC.

J is TRBJ1-1 and V is TRBV18; no clear D. CDR1 is KGHSH and CDR2 is LQKENI in the germline V gene. CDR3 length: 14 amino acids. Trimming took off 5 bases at V and 0 bases at J, with 10 bases between the two ends. The CDR3 DNA reads TGTGCCAGCTCAAGACAACAGTTGAACACTGAAGCTTTCTTT. This translates into CASSRQQLNTEAFF.

The chain joins TRBV9 to TRBJ1-1, with D unclear. CDR1 is SGDLS, CDR2 YYNGEE, per germline. The V and J ends lost 0 bases and 3 bases respectively, with 12 bases between them. This CDR3 is 15 amino acids long. The CDR3 DNA reads TGTGCCAGCAGCGTAGGTGCGTCAGATTACACTGAAGCTTTCTTT. It specifies CASSVGASDYTEAFF.

This chain joins TRBV20-1 and TRBJ1-2; D gene unclear. Trimming took off 3 bases at V and 4 bases at J, with 9 bases between the two ends. This CDR3 region has 12 residues. Germline CDR1 reads DFQATT; CDR2 reads SNEGSKA (reference sequence). This CDR3 reads CSASRDAYGYTF. The CDR3 DNA sequence: TGCAGTGCTAGTAGAGATGCCTATGGCTACACCTTC.

The J gene is TRBJ2-5, the V gene TRBV5-1; 11 nucleotides align to TRBD2. The CDR3 loop spans 15 amino acids. Germline V lookup: CDR1 SGHRS, CDR2 YFSETQ. V trimming: 9 bases; J trimming: 1 base; junction bases outside the gene matches: 8. Written as DNA, the CDR3 is TGCGCCACCCAAGAGACTAGCGGGATCCAAGAGACCCAGTACTTC. Its protein is CATQETSGIQETQYF.

This chain links TRBV12-3 or TRBV12-4 with TRBJ2-3, with D uncertain. Trimming removed 6 bases from V and 2 bases from J, with 9 bases in between. CDR3 length: 13 residues. The CDR3 is CASSPFPTDTQYF. The CDR3 DNA sequence: TGTGCCAGCAGCCCGTTCCCCACAGATACGCAGTATTTT.

Many counts were recorded for this clonotype. The J gene is TRBJ2-3, the V gene TRBV29-1; D unclear. This CDR3 is 15 amino acids long. Germline V CDR1 and CDR2: SQVTM, ANQGSEA. V gave up 2 bases and J gave up 0 bases, with 12 bases separating them. CDR3 loop: CSVEPDGASTDTQYF. The DNA of the CDR3 is TGCAGCGTTGAACCGGACGGAGCTAGCACAGATACGCAGTATTTT.

The table lists this clonotype with a few counts. The chain carries TRBV20-1 and TRBJ2-7, with TRBD2 identical over 11 bases. V shed 0 bases and J 3 bases; nucleotides not matched to a gene: 4. Germline V gene lookup returns CDR1 DFQATT and CDR2 SNEGSKA (reference sequence). This CDR3 is 15 amino acids long. In DNA form, the CDR3 reads TGCAGTGCTAGAGATAGGACTAGCGGGCACTACGAGCAGTACTTC. Translated, it gives CSARDRTSGHYEQYF.

This rearrangement joins TRBV6-4 to TRBJ2-2; D is ambiguous. Trimming shortened V by 3 bases and J by 4 bases, and 18 bases separated the two germline ends. The CDR3 extends over 17 amino acids. CDR1 and CDR2 from the germline V gene are MRHNA and SNTAGT. The CDR3 DNA is TGTGCCAGCAGTGATACGCGGCGAACTTCTGGCACCGGGGAGCTGTTTTTT. It yields the protein CASSDTRRTSGTGELFF.

This clonotype has only a few counts. This chain connects TRBV6-2 or TRBV6-3 to TRBJ2-2; a weak D match, TRBD1 (6 bases). Trimming removed 2 bases from V and 2 bases from J, with 9 bases in between. CDR1 MNHEY and CDR2 SVGEGT come from the germline V gene. This CDR3 has 15 residues. CDR3 protein: CASSYGDTNTGELFF. DNA of the CDR3: TGTGCCAGCAGTTACGGGGACACCAACACCGGGGAGCTGTTTTTT.

The chain combines TRBV5-4 with TRBJ2-3; tentative D call: TRBD1 (6 bases). Trimming took off 0 bases at V and 4 bases at J, with 12 bases between the two ends. CDR1 is SGHNT and CDR2 is YYREEE in the germline V gene (reference sequence). The CDR3 has 15 residues. The CDR3 bases are TGTGCCAGCAGCTTGGCAGGGGATTCCCCAGATACGCAGTATTTT. Residues: CASSLAGDSPDTQYF.

This clonotype has a handful of counts. The rearrangement links TRBV12-3 or TRBV12-4 to TRBJ1-5, with D perhaps TRBD1 (5 bases). V lost 9 bases, J lost 1 base, and 13 bases lay in between. This CDR3 comprises 14 residues. The CDR3 is CASTRGVSNQPQHF. The DNA of the CDR3 is TGTGCCAGTACGCGGGGGGTAAGCAATCAGCCCCAGCATTTT.

Regarding this clonotype: A much larger clone differs from this one at a single base, so this may be a read error. The rearrangement links TRBV7-2 to TRBJ1-4; D is uncertain. The CDR3 length is 13 residues. Germline assignment: CDR1 SGHTA and CDR2 FQGNSA. The CDR3 region has the DNA TGTGCCAGCGGCTTTTTTTCGGGTGAAAAACTGTTTTTT. This sequence encodes CASGFFSGEKLFF. Based on the CDR3 plus reference TRBV7-2 and TRBJ1-4, the full variable domain is GAGVSQSPSNKVTEKGKDVELRCDPISGHTALYWYRQSLGQGLEFLIYFQGNSAPDKSGLPSDRFSAERTGGSVSTLTIQRTQQEDSAVYLCASGFFSGEKLFFGSGTQLSVL.

In its sample, this clonotype was seen a few times. This sequence joins TRBV10-3 and TRBJ2-7, with 7 bases that match TRBD1. This CDR3 is built from 15 residues. The germline V gene has CDR1 ENHRY and CDR2 SYGVKD. Trimming removed 0 bases from V and 1 base from J; junction bases left unmatched: 3. The CDR3 region is CAISESPTGSYEQYV. The CDR3 DNA reads TGTGCCATCAGTGAGTCGCCGACAGGGTCCTACGAGCAGTACGTC.

This clonotype was detected a few times. The chain is built from TRBV5-1 and TRBJ2-3, with D possibly TRBD2 on 7 matching bases. Germline CDR1 SGHRS, CDR2 YFSETQ. The CDR3 contains 15 residues. Deletions cut 5 bases from V and 5 bases from J, with 18 bases between. CDR3 bases: TGCGCCAGCAGTTTCGTGGGGGGGCGGCAAGATACGCAGTATTTT. Protein sequence: CASSFVGGRQDTQYF.